A single sample is the source of the 12 T cell receptor beta chains below, sequenced in a study of OX40 agonist ivuxolimab in advanced cancers. Sequenced by immunoSEQ multiplex PCR; TCRdb stores in-frame clones only, minus some. Among about 77,000 clones listed, about 84% were seen once. The input for sequencing was CD4+ or CD8+ T cells sorted from blood, taken in a trial of the OX40 agonist ivuxolimab. The origin of the receptors is an adult with an advanced solid tumor such as melanoma, head and neck, liver or kidney cancer.

The chain is built from TRBV7-9 and TRBJ1-4; no firm D call. V lost 5 bases and J 7 bases, leaving 11 bases between the germline ends. Germline CDR1 reads SEHNR; CDR2 reads FQNEAQ (reference sequence). The CDR3 contains 13 residues. CDR3 sequence (DNA): TGTGCCAGCAGCCGTTATCGATCTGAAAAACTGTTTTTT. This translates into CASSRYRSEKLFF.

This chain uses TRBV11-2 with TRBJ2-1, with D possibly being TRBD2 (5 bases). CDR1 and CDR2 (germline): SGHAT, FQNNGV. V was clipped by 5 bases and J by 4 bases, with 9 bases between them. This CDR3 is 13 amino acids long. The CDR3 DNA reads TGTGCCAGCAGCGCTGGACTGTACAATGAGCAGTTCTTC. This translates into CASSAGLYNEQFF.

V gene TRBV7-3 combines with J gene TRBJ2-3; a possible D gene is TRBD2 (6 bases). The germline V gene encodes CDR1 SGHTA and CDR2 FQGTGA. The CDR3 is 14 residues long. The germline V and J ends were trimmed by 4 bases and 0 bases, with 8 bases remaining between them. The CDR3 nucleotides read TGTGCCAGCAGCTCGAGCGGGAGCACAGATACGCAGTATTTT. It encodes CASSSSGSTDTQYF.

This clone was observed a few times. The V call is TRBV10-3, the J call TRBJ2-5, with 7 bases identical to TRBD2. After removal of 8 bases from V and 5 bases from J, the junction contained 5 bases not matched to a gene. The CDR3 runs 12 residues. Per germline, CDR1 ENHRY and CDR2 SYGVKD. DNA for the CDR3: TGTGCCATCCGGACTAGTGGGGAGACCCAGTACTTC. Protein: CAIRTSGETQYF.

This clone occurred once. The chain recombines TRBV30 with TRBJ1-1; TRBD1 aligns across 7 bases. V lost 0 bases, J lost 5 bases, and 6 bases stayed unmatched. Germline V gives CDR1 GTSNPN, CDR2 SVGIG (reference sequence). The CDR3 runs to 14 residues. In DNA form, the CDR3 reads TGTGCCTGGAGTGTGAAGGGGGCGCGTACTGAAGCTTTCTTT. It specifies CAWSVKGARTEAFF.

The chain joins TRBV5-1 to TRBJ1-2; D is ambiguous. Germline V CDR1 and CDR2: SGHRS, YFSETQ. V was cut by 4 bases and J by 3 bases, with 13 bases left in between. The CDR3 extends over 14 amino acids. The CDR3 DNA is TGCGCCAGCAGCCCGCTGACGGGCGACTATGGCTACACCTTC. Translating gives CASSPLTGDYGYTF.

This chain connects TRBV5-4 to TRBJ2-7; the match to TRBD2 covers 10 bases. This CDR3 comprises 15 residues. The V gene's germline CDR1 is SGHNT and CDR2 YYREEE (reference sequence). The junction had 8 bases not matched to a gene; V was cut back by 4 bases and J by 4 bases. The CDR3 DNA reads TGTGCCAGCAGCCCAAGCGGGAGGGCCGGGTACGAGCAGTACTTC. It translates to CASSPSGRAGYEQYF. The full variable domain, with the rest looked up from reference TRBV5-4 and TRBJ2-7, is ETGVTQSPTHLIKTRGQQVTLRCSSQSGHNTVSWYQQALGQGPQFIFQYYREEENGRGNFPPRFSGLQFPNYSSELNVNALELDDSALYLCASSPSGRAGYEQYFGPGTRLTVT.

The chain carries TRBV30 and TRBJ1-4, with TRBD1 as a possible D gene (6 bases). V lost 0 bases and J 4 bases, leaving 12 bases between the germline ends. This CDR3 has 15 amino acids. Germline-derived CDR1 and CDR2 are GTSNPN and SVGIG (reference sequence). This CDR3 is CAWSVGQTNNEKLFF. Here the CDR3 DNA reads TGTGCCTGGAGTGTCGGACAGACTAATAATGAAAAACTGTTTTTT.

The chain carries TRBV6-4 and TRBJ2-1; 12 bases map to TRBD2. Germline trimming cut 4 bases from V and 6 bases from J; bases unmatched to any gene: 1. This CDR3 contains 14 residues. Germline V gives CDR1 MRHNA, CDR2 SNTAGT. CDR3 nucleotide sequence: TGTGCCAGCAGTGCTAGCGGGGGGGCCAATGAGCAGTTCTTC. Translation gives CASSASGGANEQFF.

This chain connects TRBV5-5 to TRBJ2-5, with D maybe TRBD1 (5 bases). Trimming stripped 1 base from V and 3 bases from J, with 13 bases between. Germline CDR1 reads SGHKS; CDR2 reads YYEKEE (reference sequence). The CDR3 sequence is 15 residues long. CDR3: CASSLFPTAKETQYF. CDR3 nucleotide sequence: TGTGCCAGCAGCTTGTTTCCGACAGCTAAAGAGACCCAGTACTTC.

CDR3 sequence reads: CASSREVADEQYF. The DNA of the CDR3 is TGTGCCAGCAGCCGCGAGGTTGCGGACGAGCAGTACTTC. V usage is TRBV4-2 and J usage is TRBJ2-7; no clear D. The CDR3 contains 13 residues. V was cut by 4 bases and J by 5 bases, with 12 bases left in between. Germline CDR1 and CDR2: LGHNA and YNFKEQ.

This chain uses TRBV10-3 with TRBJ1-2; D uncertain. Per the germline V gene, CDR1 is ENHRY and CDR2 is SYGVKD. This CDR3 is built from 14 residues. Trimming took 4 bases from V and 8 from J, leaving 17 bases between them. The CDR3 here is CAISGGFTLGGYTF. CDR3 in DNA: TGTGCCATCAGTGGGGGATTCACTCTAGGCGGCTACACCTTC.